This T cell receptor beta chain emerged from a study of monozygotic twins with cystic fibrosis. Produced via immunoSEQ multiplex PCR; TCRdb's table is partial and in-frame only. The data show approximately 32,000 clones, about 96% seen once. The V gene's germline CDR1 is SSHAT and CDR2 FNYEAQ (reference sequence). CDR3 size: 15 residues. This clone was recorded only once. The junction departs from the called germline gene at one end, perhaps through a read error. This TCR was sampled from a girl aged 2-10 years with cystic fibrosis. The specimen was blood. The chain recombines TRBV7-7 with TRBJ2-5; D not certain. CDR3 nucleotides: TGTGCTAGCAGCTTAGCTTTCGGAGCCCAAGAGACCCAGTACTTC. Amino acid sequence: CASSLAFGAQETQYF.